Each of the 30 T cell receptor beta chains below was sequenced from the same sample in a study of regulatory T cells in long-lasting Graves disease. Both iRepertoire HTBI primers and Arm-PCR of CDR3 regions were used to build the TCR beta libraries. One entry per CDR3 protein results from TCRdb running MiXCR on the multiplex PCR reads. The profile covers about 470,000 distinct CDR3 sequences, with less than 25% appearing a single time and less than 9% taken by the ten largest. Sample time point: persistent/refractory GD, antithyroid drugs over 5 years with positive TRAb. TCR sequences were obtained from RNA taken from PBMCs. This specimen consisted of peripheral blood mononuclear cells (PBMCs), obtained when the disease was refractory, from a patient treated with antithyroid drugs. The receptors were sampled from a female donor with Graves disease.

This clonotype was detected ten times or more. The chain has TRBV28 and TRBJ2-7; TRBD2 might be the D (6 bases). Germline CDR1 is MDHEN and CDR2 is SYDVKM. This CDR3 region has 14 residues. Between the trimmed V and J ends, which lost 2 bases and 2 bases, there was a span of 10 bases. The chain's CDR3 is CASSLGTSPYEQYF. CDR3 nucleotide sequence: TGTGCCAGCAGTTTAGGGACTTCCCCCTACGAGCAGTACTTC.

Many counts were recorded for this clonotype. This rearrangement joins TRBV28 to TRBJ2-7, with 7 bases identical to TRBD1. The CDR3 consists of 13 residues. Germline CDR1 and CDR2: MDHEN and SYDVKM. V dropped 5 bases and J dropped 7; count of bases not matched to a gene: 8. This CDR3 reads CASSRTGAEEQYF. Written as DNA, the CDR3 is TGTGCCAGCAGTCGTACAGGGGCGGAAGAGCAGTACTTC.

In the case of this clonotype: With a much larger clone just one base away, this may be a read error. The chain's CDR3 is CATSPHLGGAREKLFF. CDR3 in DNA: TGTGCCACCAGCCCCCACCTGGGAGGGGCTCGAGAAAAACTGTTTTTT. The chain carries TRBV15 and TRBJ1-4, with D maybe TRBD1 (5 bases). Trimming took 5 bases from V and 8 from J, leaving 21 bases between them. Germline V gene data show CDR1 as LNHNV and CDR2 as YYDKDF (reference sequence). The CDR3 loop spans 16 amino acids.

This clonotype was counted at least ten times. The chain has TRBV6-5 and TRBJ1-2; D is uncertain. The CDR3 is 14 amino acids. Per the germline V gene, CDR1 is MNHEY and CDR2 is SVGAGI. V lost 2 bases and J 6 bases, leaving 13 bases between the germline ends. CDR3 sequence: CASSYARDGHGYTF. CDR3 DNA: TGTGCCAGCAGTTACGCAAGGGATGGCCATGGCTACACCTTC.

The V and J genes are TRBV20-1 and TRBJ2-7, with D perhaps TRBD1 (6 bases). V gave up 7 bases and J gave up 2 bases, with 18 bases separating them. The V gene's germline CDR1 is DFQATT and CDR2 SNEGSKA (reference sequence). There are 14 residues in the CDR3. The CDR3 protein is CSVRWGRVAYEQYF. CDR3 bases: TGCAGTGTCAGATGGGGGCGTGTCGCCTACGAGCAGTACTTC.

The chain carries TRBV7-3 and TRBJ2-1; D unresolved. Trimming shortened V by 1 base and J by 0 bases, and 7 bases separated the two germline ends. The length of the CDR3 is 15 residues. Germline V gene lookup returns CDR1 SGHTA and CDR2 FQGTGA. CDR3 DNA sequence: TGTGCCAGCAGCTTAATGGCGGCCTCCTACAATGAGCAGTTCTTC. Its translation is CASSLMAASYNEQFF.

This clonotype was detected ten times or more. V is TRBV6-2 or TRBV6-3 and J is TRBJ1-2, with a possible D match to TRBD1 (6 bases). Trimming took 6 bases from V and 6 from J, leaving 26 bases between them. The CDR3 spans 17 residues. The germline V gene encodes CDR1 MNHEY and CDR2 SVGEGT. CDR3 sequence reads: CASRFAWGGDIGDGYTF. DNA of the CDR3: TGTGCCAGCAGGTTCGCCTGGGGGGGCGATATTGGGGATGGCTACACCTTC.

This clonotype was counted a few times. DNA of the CDR3: TGTGCCAGCAGCCAAGAACAGGCCTATGGCTACACCTTC. Amino acids: CASSQEQAYGYTF. The chain employs TRBV3-1 and TRBJ1-2, with D perhaps matching TRBD1 (5 bases). CDR3 length: 13 residues. Trimming stripped 0 bases from V and 4 bases from J, with 6 bases between. In germline, CDR1 is LGHDT, CDR2 YNNKEL (reference sequence).

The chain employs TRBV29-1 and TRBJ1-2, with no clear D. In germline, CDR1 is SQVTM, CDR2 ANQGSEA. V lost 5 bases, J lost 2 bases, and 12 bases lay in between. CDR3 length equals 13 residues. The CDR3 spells CSVRTVKNYGYTF. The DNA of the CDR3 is TGCAGCGTTCGAACCGTTAAAAACTATGGCTACACCTTC.

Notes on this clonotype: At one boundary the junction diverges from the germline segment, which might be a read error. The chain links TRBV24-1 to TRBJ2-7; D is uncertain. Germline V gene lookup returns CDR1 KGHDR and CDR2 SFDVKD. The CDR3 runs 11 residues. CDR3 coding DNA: TGTGCCACCAGTGACCTTCACGAGCGGTACTTC. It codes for CATSDLHERYF.

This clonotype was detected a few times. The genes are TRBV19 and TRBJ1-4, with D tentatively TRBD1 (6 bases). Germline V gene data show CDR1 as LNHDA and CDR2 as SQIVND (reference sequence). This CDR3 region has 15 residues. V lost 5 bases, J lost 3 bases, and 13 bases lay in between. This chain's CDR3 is CASSFRQVANEKLFF. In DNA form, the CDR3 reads TGTGCCAGTAGTTTTCGACAGGTGGCTAATGAAAAACTGTTTTTT.

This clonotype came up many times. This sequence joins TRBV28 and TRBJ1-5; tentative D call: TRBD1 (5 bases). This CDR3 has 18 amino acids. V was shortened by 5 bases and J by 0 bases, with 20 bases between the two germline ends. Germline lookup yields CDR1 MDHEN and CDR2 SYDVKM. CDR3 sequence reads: CASSPILEDIYSNQPQHF. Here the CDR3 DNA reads TGTGCCAGCAGTCCAATCCTAGAGGACATTTATAGCAATCAGCCCCAGCATTTT.

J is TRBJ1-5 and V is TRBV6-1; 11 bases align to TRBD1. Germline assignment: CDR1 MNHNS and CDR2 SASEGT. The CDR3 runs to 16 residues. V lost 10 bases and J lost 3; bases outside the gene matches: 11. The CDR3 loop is CATTSRTGGFNQPQHF. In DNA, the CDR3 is TGTGCCACCACCTCCCGGACAGGGGGCTTCAATCAGCCCCAGCATTTT.

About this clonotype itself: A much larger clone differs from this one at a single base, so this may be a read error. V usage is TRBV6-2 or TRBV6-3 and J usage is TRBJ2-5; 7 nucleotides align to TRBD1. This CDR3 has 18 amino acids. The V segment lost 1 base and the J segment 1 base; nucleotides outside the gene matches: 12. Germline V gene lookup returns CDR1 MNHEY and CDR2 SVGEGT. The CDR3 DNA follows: TGTGCCAGCAGTTACTTAGGACAGGCCATCGAGTCCCAAGAGACCCAGTACTTC. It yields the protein CASSYLGQAIESQETQYF.

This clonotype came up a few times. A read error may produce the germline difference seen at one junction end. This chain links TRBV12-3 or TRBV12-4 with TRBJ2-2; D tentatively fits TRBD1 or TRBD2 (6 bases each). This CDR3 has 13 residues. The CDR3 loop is CASPDSNTGGLFF. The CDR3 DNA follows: TGTGCCAGTCCGGACAGCAACACCGGGGGGCTGTTTTTT.

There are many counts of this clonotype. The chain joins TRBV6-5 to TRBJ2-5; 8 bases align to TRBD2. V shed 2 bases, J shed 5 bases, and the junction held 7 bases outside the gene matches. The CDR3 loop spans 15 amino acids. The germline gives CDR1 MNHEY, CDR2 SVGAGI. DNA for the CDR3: TGTGCCAGCAGTTACGGCGGGACTAGTGACGAGACCCAGTACTTC. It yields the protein CASSYGGTSDETQYF.

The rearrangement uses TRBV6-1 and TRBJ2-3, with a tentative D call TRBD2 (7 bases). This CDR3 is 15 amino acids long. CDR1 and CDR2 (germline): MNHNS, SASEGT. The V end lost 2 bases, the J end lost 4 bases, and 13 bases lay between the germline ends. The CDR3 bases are TGTGCCAGCAGTGAAATCCGGGGGGCGGCAGATACGCAGTATTTT. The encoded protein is CASSEIRGAADTQYF.

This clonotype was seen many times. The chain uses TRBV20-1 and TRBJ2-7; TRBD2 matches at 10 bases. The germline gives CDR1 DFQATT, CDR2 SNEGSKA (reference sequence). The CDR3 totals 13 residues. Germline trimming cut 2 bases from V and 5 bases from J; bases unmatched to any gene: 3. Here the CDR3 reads CSARLAGANEQYF. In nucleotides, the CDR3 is TGCAGTGCTAGACTAGCGGGAGCTAACGAGCAGTACTTC.

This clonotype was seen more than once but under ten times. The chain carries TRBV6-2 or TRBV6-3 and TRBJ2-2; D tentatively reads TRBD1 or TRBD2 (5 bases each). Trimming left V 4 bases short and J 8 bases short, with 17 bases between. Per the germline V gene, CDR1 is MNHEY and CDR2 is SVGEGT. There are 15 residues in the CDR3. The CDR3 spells CASSFKPGPPGELFF. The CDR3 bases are TGTGCCAGCAGTTTCAAGCCGGGACCTCCGGGGGAGCTGTTTTTT.

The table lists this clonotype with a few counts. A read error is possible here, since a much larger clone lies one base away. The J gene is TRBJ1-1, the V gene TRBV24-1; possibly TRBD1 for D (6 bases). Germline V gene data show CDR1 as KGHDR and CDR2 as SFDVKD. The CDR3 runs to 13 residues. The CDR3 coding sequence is TGTACCACCAGTGAAGGGGGGAACACTGAAGCTTTCTTT. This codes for CTTSEGGNTEAFF.

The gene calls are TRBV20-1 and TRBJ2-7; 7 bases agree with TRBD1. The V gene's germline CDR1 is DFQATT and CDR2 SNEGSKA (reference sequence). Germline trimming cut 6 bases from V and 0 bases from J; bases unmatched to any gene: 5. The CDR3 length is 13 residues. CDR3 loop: CSARGTTSYEQYF. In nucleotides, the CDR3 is TGCAGTGCCAGGGGGACCACCTCCTACGAGCAGTACTTC.

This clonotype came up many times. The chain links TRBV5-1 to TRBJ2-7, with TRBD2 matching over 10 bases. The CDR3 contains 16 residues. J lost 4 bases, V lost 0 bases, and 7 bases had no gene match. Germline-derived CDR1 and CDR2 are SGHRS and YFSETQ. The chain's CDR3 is CASSLVIAGGYYEQYF. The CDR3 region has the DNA TGCGCCAGCAGCTTGGTGATAGCGGGAGGATATTACGAGCAGTACTTC.

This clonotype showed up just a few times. CDR3 protein: CSVEIGRGETQYF. DNA for the CDR3: TGCAGCGTTGAAATAGGCAGGGGGGAGACCCAGTACTTC. The chain carries TRBV29-1 and TRBJ2-5, with 7 bases that match TRBD1. The CDR3 has 13 amino acids. Germline-derived CDR1 and CDR2 are SQVTM and ANQGSEA. V lost 2 bases and J lost 5; bases outside the gene matches: 5. The full variable domain, with the rest looked up from reference TRBV29-1 and TRBJ2-5, is SAVISQKPSRDICQRGTSLTIQCQVDSQVTMMFWYRQQPGQSLTLIATANQGSEATYESGFVIDKFPISRPNLTFSTLTVSNMSPEDSSIYLCSVEIGRGETQYFGPGTRLLVL.

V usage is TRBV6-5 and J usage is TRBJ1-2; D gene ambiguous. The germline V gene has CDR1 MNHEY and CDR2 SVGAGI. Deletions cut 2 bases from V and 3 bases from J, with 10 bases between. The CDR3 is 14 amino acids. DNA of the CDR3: TGTGCCAGCAGTTACGGCGGGATTTACTATGGCTACACCTTC. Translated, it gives CASSYGGIYYGYTF.

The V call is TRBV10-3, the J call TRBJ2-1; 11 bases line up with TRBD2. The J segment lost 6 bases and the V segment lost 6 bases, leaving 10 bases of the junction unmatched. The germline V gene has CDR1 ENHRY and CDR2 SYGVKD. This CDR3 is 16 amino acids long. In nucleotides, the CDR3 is TGTGCCATCAGGAAGATGGGGGGGACTAGCGGCAATGAGCAGTTCTTC. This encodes CAIRKMGGTSGNEQFF.

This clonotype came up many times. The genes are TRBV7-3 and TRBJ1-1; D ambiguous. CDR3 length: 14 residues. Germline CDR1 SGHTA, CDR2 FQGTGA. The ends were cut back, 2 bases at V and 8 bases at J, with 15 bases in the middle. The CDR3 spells CASSLGGPGPEAFF. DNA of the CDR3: TGTGCCAGCAGCTTAGGAGGCCCCGGGCCCGAAGCTTTCTTT.

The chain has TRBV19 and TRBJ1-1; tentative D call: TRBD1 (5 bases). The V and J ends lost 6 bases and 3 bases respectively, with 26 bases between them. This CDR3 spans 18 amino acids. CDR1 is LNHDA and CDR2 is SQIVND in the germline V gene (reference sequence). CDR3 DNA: TGTGCCAGTAGCCTATCAGTAGGGGATCTGAGGGCCGACACTGAAGCTTTCTTT. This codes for CASSLSVGDLRADTEAFF.

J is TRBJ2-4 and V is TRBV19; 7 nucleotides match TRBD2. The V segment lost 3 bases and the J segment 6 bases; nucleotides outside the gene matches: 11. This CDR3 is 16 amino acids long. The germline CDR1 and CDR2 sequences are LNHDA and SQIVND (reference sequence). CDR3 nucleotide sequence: TGTGCCAGTAGTATTAGGGAGGGTAGGTACGGAAACATTCAGTACTTC. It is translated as CASSIREGRYGNIQYF. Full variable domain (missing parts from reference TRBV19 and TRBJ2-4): DGGITQSPKYLFRKEGQNVTLSCEQNLNHDAMYWYRQDPGQGLRLIYYSQIVNDFQKGDIAEGYSVSREKKESFPLTVTSAQKNPTAFYLCASSIREGRYGNIQYFGAGTRLSVL.

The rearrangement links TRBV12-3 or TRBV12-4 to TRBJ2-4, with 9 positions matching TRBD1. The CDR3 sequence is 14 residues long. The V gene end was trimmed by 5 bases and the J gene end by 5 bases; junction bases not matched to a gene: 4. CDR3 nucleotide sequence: TGTGCCAGCAGTCCGGACAGGGGCCAAAACATTCAGTACTTC. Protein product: CASSPDRGQNIQYF.

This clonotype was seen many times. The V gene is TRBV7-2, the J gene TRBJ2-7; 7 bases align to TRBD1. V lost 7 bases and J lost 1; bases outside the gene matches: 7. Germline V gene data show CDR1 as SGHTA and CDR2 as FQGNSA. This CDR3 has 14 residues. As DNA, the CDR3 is TGTGCCAGCAACCGGGACAGTATATCCTACGAGCAGTACTTC. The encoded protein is CASNRDSISYEQYF.